The 29 T cell receptor beta chains listed next were all sequenced from one sample in a study of human T cells and chemical hapten exposure. Time point denoted: pre-sensitization, week 0. Treatment reported: therapeutic diphenylcyclopropenone sensitization with weekly scalp DPC. TCRdb analysed the RACE reads with MiXCR anew, one entry per CDR3 protein. The profile shows 150,000 to 200,000 distinct CDR3 sequences, 30% of them singletons. Sequences were derived from whole blood, sampled in connection with sensitization to the hapten diphenylcyclopropenone (DPC). The source is a woman in her 30s with alopecia areata. Some clones in this sample may be carry-over from other donors' samples.

This clonotype appeared a few times. The chain carries TRBV10-3 and TRBJ1-5; a possible D gene is TRBD1 (6 bases). Germline CDR1 is ENHRY and CDR2 is SYGVKD. The CDR3 spans 14 residues. Trimming left V 4 bases short and J 6 bases short, with 13 bases between. The CDR3 nucleotides read TGTGCCATCAGTGTATCTGGGGGCTCTCAGCCCCAGCATTTT. Protein product: CAISVSGGSQPQHF.

J is TRBJ2-7 and V is TRBV25-1, with unresolved D. CDR3 size: 13 residues. V lost 7 bases and J lost 0, with 10 bases in between. The germline CDR1 and CDR2 sequences are MGHDK and SYGVNS. The DNA of the CDR3 is TGTGCCAGCATGGAACCGGGCTCCTACGAGCAGTACTTC. This translates into CASMEPGSYEQYF.

The gene calls are TRBV5-1 and TRBJ2-2, with D possibly matching TRBD1 (6 bases). V gave up 2 bases and J gave up 3 bases, with 11 bases separating them. The CDR3 runs 15 residues. The germline gives CDR1 SGHRS, CDR2 YFSETQ. CDR3 DNA: TGCGCCAGCAGCTTTTCAGGGGAATACACCGGGGAGCTGTTTTTT. It yields the protein CASSFSGEYTGELFF.

The chain couples TRBV20-1 to TRBJ2-5, with D possibly matching TRBD1 (6 bases). V lost 3 bases to trimming and J lost 1 base, with 9 bases between them. The V gene's germline CDR1 is DFQATT and CDR2 SNEGSKA (reference sequence). CDR3 length equals 13 residues. The CDR3: CSARRTAQETQYF. CDR3 nucleotide sequence: TGCAGTGCTAGGAGGACAGCCCAAGAGACCCAGTACTTC.

This chain connects TRBV4-1 to TRBJ2-7; D is ambiguous. Trimming pared 0 bases from V and 4 bases from J, leaving 10 bases between. Germline V gene data show CDR1 as MGHRA and CDR2 as YSYEKL. The CDR3 runs to 14 residues. DNA of the CDR3: TGCGCCAGCAGCCAAGAGTCAGCGCCGTACGAGCAGTACTTC. Translating gives CASSQESAPYEQYF.

The chain recombines TRBV18 with TRBJ1-1; tentative D call: TRBD1 (5 bases). Deletions cut 6 bases from V and 3 bases from J, with 20 bases between. In germline, CDR1 is KGHSH, CDR2 LQKENI. CDR3 length equals 16 residues. CDR3 nucleotide sequence: TGTGCCAGCTCCCCTTTGGGGCCGGGAGGAGACACTGAAGCTTTCTTT. Encoded protein: CASSPLGPGGDTEAFF.

The chain is built from TRBV24-1 and TRBJ1-2; tentatively, D is TRBD1 (5 bases). Germline assignment: CDR1 KGHDR and CDR2 SFDVKD. This CDR3 comprises 16 residues. Trimming took off 2 bases at V and 5 bases at J, with 17 bases between the two ends. The CDR3 reads CATSDSATPGGYGYTF. DNA for the CDR3: TGTGCCACCAGTGATTCCGCCACCCCTGGGGGTTATGGCTACACCTTC.

The CDR3 DNA reads as TGTGCCAGCAGTGGGCGGGACGTGTACGAGCAGTACTTC. Translating gives CASSGRDVYEQYF. V is TRBV9 and J is TRBJ2-7, with a weak D call TRBD2 (6 bases). This CDR3 comprises 13 residues. The V and J ends lost 5 bases and 4 bases respectively, with 13 bases between them. Germline assignment: CDR1 SGDLS and CDR2 YYNGEE.

This rearrangement joins TRBV28 to TRBJ1-2; TRBD1 is a possible D gene (6 bases). The CDR3 runs 13 residues. Deletions cut 3 bases from V and 6 bases from J, with 11 bases between. CDR1 is MDHEN, CDR2 SYDVKM, per germline. For the CDR3, the DNA is TGTGCCAGCAGTTTGGATAGGGGGAATGGCTACACCTTC. It yields the protein CASSLDRGNGYTF.

The CDR3 nucleotides read TGTGCCAGCAGCAACCCCTTCCGACCCCCTAGCACAGATACGCAGTATTTT. Translated, it gives CASSNPFRPPSTDTQYF. The V gene is TRBV11-2, the J gene TRBJ2-3; D is unclear. The CDR3 spans 17 residues. The germline CDR1 and CDR2 sequences are SGHAT and FQNNGV. Deletions cut 5 bases from V and 0 bases from J, with 18 bases between.

The chain links TRBV29-1 to TRBJ1-1; 7 bases are a match to TRBD1. The CDR3 loop spans 12 amino acids. Germline V gene lookup returns CDR1 SQVTM and CDR2 ANQGSEA. J was trimmed by 5 bases and V by 5 bases; bases with no gene match: 5. The chain's CDR3 is CSVRDSKTEAFF. The CDR3 DNA reads as TGCAGCGTTCGGGACAGTAAGACTGAAGCTTTCTTT.

To note about this clonotype: Mismatch with germline at one junction end may stem from a read error. V and J are TRBV29-1 and TRBJ2-3, with a possible D match to TRBD2 (7 bases). The germline CDR1 and CDR2 sequences are SQVTM and ANQGSEA. The CDR3 is 16 amino acids. CDR3 sequence reads: CSVGGAGWDPTDTLYF. DNA of the CDR3: TGCAGCGTGGGGGGGGCAGGATGGGACCCCACAGATACGCTGTATTTT.

The chain combines TRBV7-8 with TRBJ2-1; tentative D call: TRBD1 (6 bases). The CDR3 runs to 17 residues. Germline V lookup: CDR1 SGHVS, CDR2 FQNEAQ. V was clipped by 4 bases and J by 0 bases, with 16 bases between them. The CDR3 is CASSSAGQSNSYNEQFF. CDR3 nucleotides: TGTGCCAGCAGCTCGGCCGGACAGAGTAACTCCTACAATGAGCAGTTCTTC.

The V gene is TRBV29-1, the J gene TRBJ2-5; tentatively, D is TRBD2 (6 bases). With 1 base removed from V and 4 bases from J, the gap between germline ends came to 10 bases. The CDR3 totals 13 residues. In germline, CDR1 is SQVTM, CDR2 ANQGSEA. The CDR3 here is CSVEGTGGETQYF. DNA for the CDR3: TGCAGCGTTGAAGGGACCGGGGGAGAGACCCAGTACTTC.

CDR3 sequence: CASSLTSGIGPNTGELFF. CDR3 DNA sequence: TGCGCCAGCAGCCTCACTAGCGGGATAGGACCAAACACCGGGGAGCTGTTTTTT. The chain employs TRBV4-3 and TRBJ2-2; 10 nucleotides match TRBD2. CDR1 LGHNA and CDR2 YSLEER come from the germline V gene. Trimming cost V 4 bases and J 2 bases; bases outside gene matches: 10. This CDR3 is 18 amino acids long.

This chain joins TRBV4-2 and TRBJ2-1; D may be TRBD1 (5 bases). The CDR3 runs 17 residues. Germline values: CDR1 LGHNA, CDR2 YNFKEQ. The V end was cut by 0 bases, the J end by 4 bases, with 16 bases between. The CDR3 is CASSQDWGGPPYNEQFF. DNA of the CDR3: TGTGCCAGCAGCCAAGATTGGGGCGGCCCTCCTTACAATGAGCAGTTCTTC.

V and J are TRBV20-1 and TRBJ2-7, with 7 bases fitting TRBD1. CDR3 length: 14 residues. V shed 2 bases, J shed 6 bases, and the junction held 10 bases outside the gene matches. The germline V gene encodes CDR1 DFQATT and CDR2 SNEGSKA (reference sequence). The CDR3 DNA sequence: TGCAGTGCTAGATCGACAGGGCCCCGAGGCGAGCAGTACTTC. Translated: CSARSTGPRGEQYF.

The chain recombines TRBV9 with TRBJ2-7, with 8 positions matching TRBD1. V lost 0 bases, J lost 5 bases, and 7 bases stayed unmatched. In germline, CDR1 is SGDLS, CDR2 YYNGEE. CDR3 length equals 15 residues. The CDR3 DNA reads TGTGCCAGCAGCGTAGCCCCGGGACAGGCGGACGAGCAGTACTTC. Encoded protein: CASSVAPGQADEQYF.

The chain employs TRBV20-1 and TRBJ1-2, with D perhaps matching TRBD1 (5 bases). The CDR3 is 13 amino acids. V was pared by 0 bases and J by 3 bases, with 8 bases between. Germline CDR1 and CDR2: DFQATT and SNEGSKA (reference sequence). As DNA, the CDR3 is TGCAGTGCTAGAGATCAGGGAGACTATGGCTACACCTTC. It codes for CSARDQGDYGYTF.

This clonotype has only a few counts. The chain has TRBV20-1 and TRBJ2-5, with D uncertain. The germline gives CDR1 DFQATT, CDR2 SNEGSKA (reference sequence). V was cut by 6 bases and J by 2 bases, with 10 bases left in between. The CDR3 sequence is 12 residues long. The CDR3: CSAPLEQETQYF. CDR3 bases: TGCAGTGCCCCTTTAGAACAAGAGACCCAGTACTTC.

The chain joins TRBV29-1 to TRBJ2-7; 9 nucleotides align to TRBD1. Per germline, CDR1 SQVTM and CDR2 ANQGSEA. The length of the CDR3 is 14 residues. Trimming took 6 bases from V and 2 from J; bases not matched to a gene: 8. CDR3 in amino acids: CSVYTGTGTYEQYF. For the CDR3, the DNA is TGCAGCGTGTACACCGGGACAGGGACCTACGAGCAGTACTTC.

The chain links TRBV12-3 or TRBV12-4 to TRBJ2-3; TRBD2 agrees at 7 bases. The CDR3 totals 15 residues. After removal of 6 bases from V and 3 bases from J, the junction contained 9 bases not matched to a gene. CDR3 DNA: TGTGCCAGCAGCTTGCTGGGGGGGGGAACAGATACGCAGTATTTT. Protein: CASSLLGGGTDTQYF.

This clonotype showed up just a few times. The chain carries TRBV4-3 and TRBJ1-3; D remains unclear. This CDR3 has 15 amino acids. Germline CDR1 LGHNA, CDR2 YSLEER. With 0 bases removed from V and 7 bases from J, the gap between germline ends came to 13 bases. The CDR3 sequence: CASSQDPGDGNTIYF. The CDR3 region has the DNA TGCGCCAGCAGCCAAGATCCTGGCGACGGGAACACCATATATTTT.

The rearrangement links TRBV20-1 to TRBJ2-1; 10 nucleotides line up with TRBD2. Germline CDR1 reads DFQATT; CDR2 reads SNEGSKA (reference sequence). V trimming: 6 bases; J trimming: 5 bases; junction bases outside the gene matches: 10. The CDR3 runs 15 residues. CDR3 in DNA: TGCAGTGCCGATCTAGCGGGGGCGGGGGACAATGAGCAGTTCTTC. Protein product: CSADLAGAGDNEQFF.

This clonotype showed up many times. The chain carries TRBV28 and TRBJ1-5; D not resolved. Trimming took off 6 bases at V and 8 bases at J, with 14 bases between the two ends. In germline, CDR1 is MDHEN, CDR2 SYDVKM. This CDR3 has 13 amino acids. CDR3 DNA: TGTGCCAGCAGCCCGGGGAACCCTAAGCCCCAGCATTTT. This gives the protein CASSPGNPKPQHF.

This chain links TRBV10-3 with TRBJ2-1; 10 bases match TRBD1. The CDR3 is made up of 17 amino acids. Germline V gives CDR1 ENHRY, CDR2 SYGVKD. With V trimmed by 10 bases and J by 6 bases, 18 bases remained unmatched. CDR3 in amino acids: CATRGRDRGTYGNEQFF. As DNA, the CDR3 is TGTGCCACCCGTGGGAGGGACAGGGGAACATACGGCAATGAGCAGTTCTTC.

The chain links TRBV11-1 to TRBJ2-2; D uncertain. Deletions cut 0 bases from V and 6 bases from J, with 11 bases between. Germline V gene sequence: CDR1 SGHAT, CDR2 FQDESV (reference sequence). The CDR3 loop spans 15 amino acids. The chain's CDR3 is CASSLARYPAGELFF. CDR3 DNA: TGTGCCAGCAGCTTAGCCCGCTACCCGGCCGGGGAGCTGTTTTTT.

Here the CDR3 DNA reads TGTGCCAGCAGCACCAGACTAGCGGGAGGGGACGGGGAGCTGTTTTTT. Amino acid sequence: CASSTRLAGGDGELFF. The chain uses TRBV7-8 and TRBJ2-2, with 14 bases fitting TRBD2. The germline V gene has CDR1 SGHVS and CDR2 FQNEAQ. V lost 5 bases and J lost 7; bases outside the gene matches: 6. The CDR3 runs 16 residues.

The chain joins TRBV2 to TRBJ2-1; 12 nucleotides agree with TRBD2. Trimming took 6 bases from V and 7 from J; bases not matched to a gene: 7. The CDR3 totals 15 residues. Germline V gives CDR1 SNHLY, CDR2 FYNNEI. CDR3 residues: CASSQTSGSRNEQFF. CDR3 coding DNA: TGTGCCAGCAGCCAGACTAGCGGGAGTCGGAATGAGCAGTTCTTC. The whole variable domain, filled in from reference TRBV2 and TRBJ2-1, reads EPEVTQTPSHQVTQMGQEVILRCVPISNHLYFYWYRQILGQKVEFLVSFYNNEISEKSEIFDDQFSVERPDGSNFTLKIRSTKLEDSAMYFCASSQTSGSRNEQFFGPGTRLTVL.